These T cell receptor beta chains were read from a single sample in a study of shared clonotypes between healthy human individuals. Clones were sequenced by immunoSEQ multiplex PCR, and TCRdb holds only the in-frame ones, with some missing. The sample lists 180,000 or so clones; roughly 93% were seen once. Sequenced sample: naive CD4+ T cells sorted from blood. Every receptor here comes from a woman aged 30 to 39 in good health. CDR3s include the opening cysteine and the closing phenylalanine or tryptophan. For some rows the clone size is stated as once, few or many, or as a class when expanded; others skip it.

v_call,clone_size,j_call,cdr3_aa
TRBV5-1,-,TRBJ2-1,CASSFGGSSYNEQFF
TRBV18,-,TRBJ2-1,CASSEDPAGAVEQFF
TRBV2,-,TRBJ2-7,CASSPKGQGSLYEQYF
TRBV30,once,TRBJ2-7,CAWSTRTSGRGGKYF
TRBV5-1,few,TRBJ2-7,CASSQGTGGSEQYF
TRBV29-1,-,TRBJ2-5,CSVGREEGAGETQYF
TRBV18,-,TRBJ2-7,CASSPEVAFYEQYF
TRBV27,-,TRBJ2-7,CASSGQGGEQYF
TRBV11-2,once,TRBJ2-3,CASSLVVSTDTQYF
TRBV2,-,TRBJ2-7,CASTLRTSGSPEQYF
TRBV2,-,TRBJ1-4,CASSEPDNEKLFF
TRBV28,-,TRBJ2-2,CASLASGTGELFF
TRBV11-2,-,TRBJ1-3,CASSLAVRSGNTIYF
TRBV2,-,TRBJ2-5,CASSKDRNQETQYF
TRBV6-5,-,TRBJ2-7,CASSSGRGESEQYF
TRBV28,-,-,CASHRDDEQYF
TRBV5-1,once,TRBJ2-7,CASSLASPVLEQYF
TRBV28,-,TRBJ2-7,CASTVLAGGPYEQYF
TRBV18,-,-,CASSPSAGGDLPYEQYF
TRBV18,-,TRBJ1-1,CASSPSVTEAFF
TRBV13,-,TRBJ2-7,CASSFSYEQYF
TRBV5-1,-,-,CASSPGTASGTDEQYF
TRBV5-1,-,TRBJ1-1,CASSNDRDMNTEAFF
TRBV29-1,-,TRBJ1-4,CSVGKGFGEKLFF
TRBV7-9,-,TRBJ2-4,CASSLSGVGIQYF
TRBV30,-,TRBJ1-2,CASTGNYGYTF
TRBV19,-,TRBJ1-4,CASSRNNEKLFF
TRBV5-4,-,TRBJ2-5,CASSLGSQETQYF
TRBV18,-,TRBJ2-5,CASSPSAGAQETQYF
TRBV28,-,TRBJ1-2,CASSFQGLNGYTF
TRBV6-5,few,TRBJ2-7,CASTALGASSYEQYF
TRBV19,-,TRBJ1-1,CASSTFAQGGTEAFF
TRBV5-4,-,TRBJ1-2,CASSLAGSNYGYTF